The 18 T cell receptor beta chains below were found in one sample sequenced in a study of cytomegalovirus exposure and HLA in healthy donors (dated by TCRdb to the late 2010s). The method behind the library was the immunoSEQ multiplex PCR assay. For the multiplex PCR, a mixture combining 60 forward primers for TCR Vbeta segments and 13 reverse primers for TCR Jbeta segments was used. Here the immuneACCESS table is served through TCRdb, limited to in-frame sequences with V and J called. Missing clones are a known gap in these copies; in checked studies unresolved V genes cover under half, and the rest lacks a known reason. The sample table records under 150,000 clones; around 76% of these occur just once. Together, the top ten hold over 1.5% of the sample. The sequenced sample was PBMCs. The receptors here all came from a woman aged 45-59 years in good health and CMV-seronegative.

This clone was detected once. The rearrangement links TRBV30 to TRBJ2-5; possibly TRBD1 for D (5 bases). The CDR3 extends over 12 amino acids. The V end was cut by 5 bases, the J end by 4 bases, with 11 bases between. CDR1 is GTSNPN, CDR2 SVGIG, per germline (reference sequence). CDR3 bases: TGTGCCTGGGGTGCAGGGCGAGAGACCCAGTACTTC. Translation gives CAWGAGRETQYF. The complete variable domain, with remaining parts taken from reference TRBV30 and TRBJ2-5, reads SQTIHQWPATLVQPVGSPLSLECTVEGTSNPNLYWYRQAAGRGLQLLFYSVGIGQISSEVPQNLSASRPQDRQFILSSKKLLLSDSGFYLCAWGAGRETQYFGPGTRLLVL.

In DNA, the CDR3 is TGTGCCAGCAGCCTAAGCGGGAGGACAAACGAGCAGTACTTC. Translation gives CASSLSGRTNEQYF. The chain carries TRBV4-2 and TRBJ2-7, with 9 bases matching TRBD2. V was pared by 4 bases and J by 5 bases, with 6 bases of the junction left unmatched. Per germline, CDR1 LGHNA and CDR2 YNFKEQ. There are 14 residues in the CDR3.

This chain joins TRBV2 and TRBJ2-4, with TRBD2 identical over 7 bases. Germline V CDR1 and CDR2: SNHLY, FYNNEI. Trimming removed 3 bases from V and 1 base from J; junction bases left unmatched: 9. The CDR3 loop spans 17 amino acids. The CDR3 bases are TGTGCCAGCAGTGATGTGGGAGGGACCTTTGCCAAAAACATTCAGTACTTC. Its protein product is CASSDVGGTFAKNIQYF.

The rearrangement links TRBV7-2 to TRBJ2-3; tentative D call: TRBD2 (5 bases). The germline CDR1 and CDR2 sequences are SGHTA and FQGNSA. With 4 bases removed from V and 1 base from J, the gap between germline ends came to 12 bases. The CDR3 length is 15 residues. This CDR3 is CASSSREPRTDTQYF. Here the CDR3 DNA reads TGTGCCAGCAGCTCGAGGGAGCCCCGCACAGATACGCAGTATTTT.

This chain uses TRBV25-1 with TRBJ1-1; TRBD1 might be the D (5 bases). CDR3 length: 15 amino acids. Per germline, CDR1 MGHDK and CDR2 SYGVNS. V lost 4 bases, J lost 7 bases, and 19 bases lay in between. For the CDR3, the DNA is TGTGCCAGCAGTGCACGAATAGCAACAGGTTTTGAAGCTTTCTTT. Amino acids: CASSARIATGFEAFF. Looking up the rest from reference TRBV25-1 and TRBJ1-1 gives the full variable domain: EADIYQTPRYLVIGTGKKITLECSQTMGHDKMYWYQQDPGMELHLIHYSYGVNSTEKGDLSSESTVSRIRTEHFPLTLESARPSHTSQYLCASSARIATGFEAFFGQGTRLTVV.

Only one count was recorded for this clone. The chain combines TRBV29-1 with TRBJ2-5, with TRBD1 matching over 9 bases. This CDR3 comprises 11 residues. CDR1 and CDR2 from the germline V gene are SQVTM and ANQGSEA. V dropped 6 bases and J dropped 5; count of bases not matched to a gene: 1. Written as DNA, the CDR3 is TGCAGCGTAGGGACAGGGGAGACCCAGTACTTC. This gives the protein CSVGTGETQYF.

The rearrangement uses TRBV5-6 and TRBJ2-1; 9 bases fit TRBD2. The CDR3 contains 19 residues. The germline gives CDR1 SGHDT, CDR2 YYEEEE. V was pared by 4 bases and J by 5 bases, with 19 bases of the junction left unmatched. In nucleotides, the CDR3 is TGTGCCAGCAGCCCAACCGGGACTAGCTGGGGGCCCCCCCACAATGAGCAGTTCTTC. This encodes CASSPTGTSWGPPHNEQFF.

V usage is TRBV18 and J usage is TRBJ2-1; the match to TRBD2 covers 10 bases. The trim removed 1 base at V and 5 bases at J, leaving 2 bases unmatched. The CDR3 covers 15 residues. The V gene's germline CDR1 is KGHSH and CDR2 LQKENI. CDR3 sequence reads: CASSPQREGDNEQFF. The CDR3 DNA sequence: TGTGCCAGCTCACCACAGCGGGAGGGCGACAATGAGCAGTTCTTC.

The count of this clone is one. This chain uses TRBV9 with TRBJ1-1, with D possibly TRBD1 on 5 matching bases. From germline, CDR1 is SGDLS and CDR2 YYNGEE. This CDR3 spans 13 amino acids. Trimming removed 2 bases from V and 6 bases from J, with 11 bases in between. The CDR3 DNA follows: TGTGCCAGCAGCGTTGACAGTGGGGCTGAAGCTTTCTTT. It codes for CASSVDSGAEAFF.

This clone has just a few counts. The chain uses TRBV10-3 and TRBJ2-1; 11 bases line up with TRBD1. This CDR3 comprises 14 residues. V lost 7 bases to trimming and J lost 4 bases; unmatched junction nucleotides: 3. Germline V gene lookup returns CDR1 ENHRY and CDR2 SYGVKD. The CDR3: CAIKGQGDYNEQFF. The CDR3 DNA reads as TGTGCCATCAAGGGACAGGGGGATTACAATGAGCAGTTCTTC.

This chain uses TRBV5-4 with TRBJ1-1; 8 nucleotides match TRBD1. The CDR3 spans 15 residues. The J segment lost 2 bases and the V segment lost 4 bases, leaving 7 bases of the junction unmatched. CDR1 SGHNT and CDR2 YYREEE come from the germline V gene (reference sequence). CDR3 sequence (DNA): TGTGCCAGCAGCAGGGGGGGACAGGAAAACACTGAAGCTTTCTTT. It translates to CASSRGGQENTEAFF.

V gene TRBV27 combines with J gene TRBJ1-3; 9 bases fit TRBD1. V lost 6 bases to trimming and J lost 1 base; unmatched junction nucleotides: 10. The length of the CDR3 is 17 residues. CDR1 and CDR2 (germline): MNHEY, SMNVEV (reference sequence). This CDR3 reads CASRGQGPRWSGNTIYF. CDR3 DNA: TGTGCCAGCAGGGGACAGGGACCGCGGTGGTCTGGAAACACCATATATTTT.

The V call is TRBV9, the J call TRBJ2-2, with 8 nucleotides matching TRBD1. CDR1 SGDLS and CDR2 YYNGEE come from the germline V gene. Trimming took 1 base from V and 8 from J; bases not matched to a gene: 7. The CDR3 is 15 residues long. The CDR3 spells CASSVRTGLSGELFF. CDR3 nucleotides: TGTGCCAGCAGCGTACGGACAGGGTTGTCGGGGGAGCTGTTTTTT.

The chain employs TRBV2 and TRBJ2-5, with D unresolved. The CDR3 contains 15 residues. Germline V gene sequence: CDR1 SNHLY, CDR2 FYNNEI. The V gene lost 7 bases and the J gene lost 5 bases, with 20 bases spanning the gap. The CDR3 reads CASIVEPNVVETQYF. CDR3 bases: TGTGCCAGCATAGTGGAGCCGAACGTAGTGGAGACCCAGTACTTC.

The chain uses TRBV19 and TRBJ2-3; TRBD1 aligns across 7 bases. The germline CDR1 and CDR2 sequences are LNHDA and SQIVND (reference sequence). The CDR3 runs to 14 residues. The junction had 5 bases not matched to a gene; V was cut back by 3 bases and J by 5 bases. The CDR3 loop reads CASSIVSGGDTQYF. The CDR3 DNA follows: TGTGCCAGTAGTATCGTGTCAGGGGGAGATACGCAGTATTTT.

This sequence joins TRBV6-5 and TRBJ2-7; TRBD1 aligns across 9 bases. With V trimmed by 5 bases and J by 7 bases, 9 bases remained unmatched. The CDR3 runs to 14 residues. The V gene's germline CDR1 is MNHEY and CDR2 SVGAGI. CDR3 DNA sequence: TGTGCCAGCAGTATTCGACAGGGGGGACGGGAGCAGTACTTC. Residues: CASSIRQGGREQYF.

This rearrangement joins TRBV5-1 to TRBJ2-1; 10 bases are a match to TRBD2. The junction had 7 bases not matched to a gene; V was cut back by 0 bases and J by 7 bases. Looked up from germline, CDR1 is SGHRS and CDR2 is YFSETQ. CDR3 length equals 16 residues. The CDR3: CASSLGPSGSGNEQFF. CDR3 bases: TGCGCCAGCAGCTTGGGGCCTAGCGGGAGTGGGAATGAGCAGTTCTTC. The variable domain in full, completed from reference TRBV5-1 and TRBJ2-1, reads KAGVTQTPRYLIKTRGQQVTLSCSPISGHRSVSWYQQTPGQGLQFLFEYFSETQRNKGNFPGRFSGRQFSNSRSEMNVSTLELGDSALYLCASSLGPSGSGNEQFFGPGTRLTVL.

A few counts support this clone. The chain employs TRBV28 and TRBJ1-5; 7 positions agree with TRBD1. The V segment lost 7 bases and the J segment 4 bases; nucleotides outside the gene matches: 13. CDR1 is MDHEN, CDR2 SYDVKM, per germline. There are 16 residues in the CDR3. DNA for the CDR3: TGTGCCAGCAAGATGACTACAGGGGTCTTGAATCAGCCCCAGCATTTT. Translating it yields CASKMTTGVLNQPQHF.